This T cell receptor (beta chain) was identified during a study of regulatory T cells in long-lasting Graves disease. For TCR beta, libraries came from iRepertoire HTBI primers and Arm-PCR of CDR3 regions. MiXCR, run by TCRdb on the multiplex PCR reads, gives a single entry per CDR3 protein. The sample shows 350,000 to 500,000 distinct CDR3 sequences, 12% to 15% of them seen only once. The CDR3 is made up of 15 amino acids. The V end was cut by 0 bases, the J end by 14 bases, with 23 bases between. Germline lookup yields CDR1 SQVTM and CDR2 ANQGSEA. The sample's time point: newly diagnosed GD, antithyroid drugs for less than 3 months. RNA from PBMCs was the source of the TCR library. These same records also appear under a second study, on T cells in Graves' hyperthyroidism and ophthalmopathy.

The source is a woman aged 45 to 65 with Graves disease. The sample consisted of peripheral blood mononuclear cells (PBMCs), taken at new diagnosis, from a patient treated with antithyroid drugs. This sequence joins TRBV29-1 and TRBJ2-1; possible D gene TRBD1, 6 bases. CDR3 amino acids: CSVEDLRTPTGHEFF. The CDR3 DNA is TGCAGCGTTGAAGACTTAAGGACTCCTACAGGGCATGAGTTCTTC.